This TCR beta chain was captured by sequencing in a study of shared clonotypes between healthy human individuals. The CDR3 contains 12 residues. From germline, CDR1 is SGHAT and CDR2 FQNNGV. The V end lost 9 bases, the J end lost 2 bases, and 11 bases lay between the germline ends. Study-wide results and limits: Non-shared clonotypes showed lower generation probabilities than clonotypes common to all four donors. Rarefaction analysis demonstrated incomplete sorted-subset sequencing notwithstanding large depth. The naive CD4 repertoires of a handful of donors were compared, and roughly 5% of clonotypes were shared.

Sequenced by immunoSEQ multiplex PCR; TCRdb stores in-frame clones only, minus some. Of over a million clones listed, approximately 96% are singletons. For this clone: Its antigen remains unknown.

Material for sequencing was naive CD4+ T cells sorted from blood. Subset meaning: CD45RA+ positively selected. This rearrangement joins TRBV11-2 to TRBJ2-7, with TRBD2 as a possible D gene (6 bases). The sequence was obtained from a man in his thirties or forties in good health. Here the CDR3 DNA reads TGTGCCAGTTGCGGGATTCCCTACGAGCAGTACTTC. Protein: CASCGIPYEQYF.